One sample yielded the 27 T cell receptor beta chains listed below, sequenced in a study of T cells after yellow fever vaccination. TCRdb ran MiXCR on the 5' RACE reads and lists one entry per CDR3 protein. The sample includes about 350,000 distinct CDR3 sequences, about 8.3% of them seen just once. Sequenced material: PBMCs, taken more than 35 days after the first yellow fever vaccination. The receptor source for this set is a man aged 18 to 30 who received the YFV17D yellow fever vaccine.

This clonotype was seen more than once but under ten times. For the CDR3, the DNA is TGTGCCAGCCGAGGAGAGGCGGAGACCCAGTACTTC. It is translated as CASRGEAETQYF. The gene calls are TRBV5-4 and TRBJ2-5; unclear D gene. This CDR3 has 12 amino acids. Germline CDR1 reads SGHNT; CDR2 reads YYREEE (reference sequence). The V end lost 7 bases, the J end lost 5 bases, and 12 bases lay between the germline ends.

The genes are TRBV20-1 and TRBJ2-7; D remains ambiguous. Germline CDR1 is DFQATT and CDR2 is SNEGSKA (reference sequence). The CDR3 loop spans 11 amino acids. The ends were cut back, 3 bases at V and 5 bases at J, with 8 bases in the middle. For the CDR3, the DNA is TGCAGTGCTAGGGAACCGGACGAGCAGTACTTC. It translates to CSAREPDEQYF.

As DNA, the CDR3 is TGTGCCAGCACCCGGGATCTCAACACCGGGGAGCTGTTTTTT. It encodes CASTRDLNTGELFF. The J gene is TRBJ2-2, the V gene TRBV11-1; the D gene is possibly TRBD2 (5 bases). CDR1 SGHAT and CDR2 FQDESV come from the germline V gene (reference sequence). V was clipped by 7 bases and J by 2 bases, with 11 bases between them. CDR3 length equals 14 residues.

This clonotype was counted only a few times. The chain links TRBV9 to TRBJ2-7; 8 nucleotides match TRBD1. Per germline, CDR1 SGDLS and CDR2 YYNGEE. This CDR3 is built from 14 residues. The junction had 6 bases not matched to a gene; V was cut back by 4 bases and J by 3 bases. CDR3 sequence (DNA): TGTGCCAGCAGCCGGACAGGGAAAAACTACGAGCAGTACTTC. It is translated as CASSRTGKNYEQYF.

V is TRBV29-1 and J is TRBJ2-3; 8 nucleotides match TRBD2. The trim removed 4 bases at V and 2 bases at J, leaving 8 bases unmatched. The length of the CDR3 is 15 residues. Germline V lookup: CDR1 SQVTM, CDR2 ANQGSEA. CDR3 loop: CSVALTGGTTDTQYF. The CDR3 DNA reads as TGCAGCGTTGCTCTTACGGGGGGGACCACAGATACGCAGTATTTT.

This clonotype was detected only a few times. This chain links TRBV10-3 with TRBJ2-5; 9 bases match TRBD1. V gave up 0 bases and J gave up 3 bases; unmatched junction bases: 5. This CDR3 has 16 residues. The V gene's germline CDR1 is ENHRY and CDR2 SYGVKD. CDR3 bases: TGTGCCATCAGTGAGTCGGGACAGGGCGTCAAAGAGACCCAGTACTTC. This encodes CAISESGQGVKETQYF.

This clonotype was seen more than once but under ten times. The chain is built from TRBV12-3 or TRBV12-4 and TRBJ1-5; a possible D gene is TRBD1 (6 bases). The CDR3 is 14 amino acids. The ends were cut back, 7 bases at V and 6 bases at J, with 16 bases in the middle. DNA of the CDR3: TGTGCCAGCACCATTGGGGGGCGGATTCAGCCCCAGCATTTT. It yields the protein CASTIGGRIQPQHF.

This clonotype was observed a few times. The chain employs TRBV29-1 and TRBJ1-1; D uncertain. The V end lost 6 bases, the J end lost 1 base, and 9 bases lay between the germline ends. CDR1 SQVTM and CDR2 ANQGSEA come from the germline V gene. This CDR3 is 12 amino acids long. The CDR3 spells CSVSRQNTEAFF. The CDR3, as DNA: TGCAGCGTATCTAGACAGAACACTGAAGCTTTCTTT.

This clonotype turned up a few times. The chain joins TRBV6-5 to TRBJ1-1; D is ambiguous. V lost 2 bases to trimming and J lost 1 base, with 11 bases between them. The CDR3 has 15 residues. Germline V gene data show CDR1 as MNHEY and CDR2 as SVGAGI. DNA for the CDR3: TGTGCCAGCAGTTACCTTTTGGGAGGGAACACTGAAGCTTTCTTT. It yields the protein CASSYLLGGNTEAFF.

CDR3 bases: TGTGCCAGCAGTAGGCCTAGCGGGGGTATAGATGAGCAGTTCTTC. Protein: CASSRPSGGIDEQFF. The genes are TRBV2 and TRBJ2-1; TRBD2 matches 10 bases. The CDR3 consists of 15 residues. From germline, CDR1 is SNHLY and CDR2 FYNNEI. V shed 5 bases, J shed 8 bases, and the junction held 9 bases outside the gene matches.

The chain joins TRBV4-3 to TRBJ1-2; D perhaps matches TRBD1 (5 bases). Between the trimmed V and J ends, which lost 0 bases and 7 bases, there was a span of 21 bases. From germline, CDR1 is LGHNA and CDR2 YSLEER. The CDR3 loop spans 17 amino acids. The CDR3 spells CASSQEKRGMRRGGYTF. CDR3 nucleotides: TGCGCCAGCAGCCAAGAGAAGAGGGGCATGAGGCGGGGTGGCTACACCTTC.

This rearrangement joins TRBV7-6 to TRBJ1-1; 7 positions match TRBD1. The junction had 12 bases not matched to a gene; V was cut back by 5 bases and J by 0 bases. Germline loops: CDR1 SGHVS, CDR2 FNYEAQ. The CDR3 totals 17 residues. The CDR3 here is CASSTHRQGRMNTEAFF. The CDR3 DNA reads TGTGCCAGCAGCACCCATAGACAGGGCCGTATGAACACTGAAGCTTTCTTT.

The table lists this clonotype with a few counts. The chain joins TRBV19 to TRBJ1-6; the D gene is possibly TRBD1 (5 bases). The CDR3 spans 15 residues. The V gene lost 3 bases and the J gene lost 8 bases, with 14 bases spanning the gap. Germline V gives CDR1 LNHDA, CDR2 SQIVND (reference sequence). CDR3 DNA: TGTGCCAGTAGTATTCAGAGGAGGGGCGATTCACCCCTCCACTTT. Translated, it gives CASSIQRRGDSPLHF.

This rearrangement joins TRBV6-5 to TRBJ2-3, with TRBD2 matching 8 bases. V was clipped by 2 bases and J by 1 base; unmatched bases: 2. The CDR3 covers 15 residues. In germline, CDR1 is MNHEY, CDR2 SVGAGI. The CDR3: CASSYRRGGTDTQYF. CDR3 in DNA: TGTGCCAGCAGTTACCGGCGGGGGGGCACAGATACGCAGTATTTT.

This clonotype was observed a handful of times. The rearrangement uses TRBV7-9 and TRBJ2-1; D uncertain. This CDR3 spans 14 amino acids. The germline V gene has CDR1 SEHNR and CDR2 FQNEAQ (reference sequence). V was pared by 4 bases and J by 7 bases, with 14 bases between. The CDR3 coding sequence is TGTGCCAGCAGCTCCCCCCCGGATCCAAATGAGCAGTTCTTC. Its protein is CASSSPPDPNEQFF.

The chain combines TRBV30 with TRBJ1-1; D call uncertain. Germline CDR1 reads GTSNPN; CDR2 reads SVGIG (reference sequence). The germline V and J ends were trimmed by 4 bases and 5 bases, with 14 bases remaining between them. The CDR3 loop spans 13 amino acids. The CDR3 region is CAWKEPGWTEAFF. The DNA of the CDR3 is TGTGCCTGGAAGGAACCGGGGTGGACTGAAGCTTTCTTT.

The V and J genes are TRBV18 and TRBJ2-7; possible D gene TRBD1, 6 bases. V was clipped by 3 bases and J by 6 bases, with 12 bases between them. Germline V lookup: CDR1 KGHSH, CDR2 LQKENI. This CDR3 region has 13 residues. The CDR3: CASSPGQKLEQYF. The DNA of the CDR3 is TGTGCCAGCTCACCGGGACAAAAACTCGAGCAGTACTTC.

This clonotype was counted only a few times. This chain joins TRBV5-1 and TRBJ1-6; D ambiguous. The CDR3 sequence is 12 residues long. Germline CDR1 SGHRS, CDR2 YFSETQ. V was clipped by 7 bases and J by 7 bases, with 9 bases between them. The DNA of the CDR3 is TGCGCCAGCGGCGAGCCCAATTCACCCCTCCACTTT. This codes for CASGEPNSPLHF.

This clonotype was seen repeatedly, ten times or more. The chain combines TRBV20-1 with TRBJ2-3, with 9 bases identical to TRBD1. Looked up from germline, CDR1 is DFQATT and CDR2 is SNEGSKA (reference sequence). The V and J ends lost 4 bases and 4 bases, in that order; junction bases with no gene match: 6. The CDR3 has 14 amino acids. This CDR3 is CSAKGQGDADTQYF. In nucleotides, the CDR3 is TGCAGTGCTAAGGGACAGGGAGATGCAGATACGCAGTATTTT.

The chain has TRBV20-1 and TRBJ1-5; no firm D call. From germline, CDR1 is DFQATT and CDR2 SNEGSKA (reference sequence). The CDR3 runs 13 residues. V dropped 4 bases and J dropped 4 bases, with 11 bases sitting between them. The CDR3 region has the DNA TGCAGTGCTACGTTTAGGGCGAATCAGCCCCAGCATTTT. This translates into CSATFRANQPQHF.

This chain links TRBV7-8 with TRBJ2-7, with 7 positions matching TRBD1. The CDR3 runs 14 residues. CDR1 SGHVS and CDR2 FQNEAQ come from the germline V gene. Losses at the gene ends were 5 bases for V and 6 bases for J; bases not matched to a gene: 10. The CDR3 protein is CASSQRTGRSEQYF. DNA of the CDR3: TGTGCCAGCAGCCAACGGACAGGACGGAGCGAGCAGTACTTC.

The table lists this clonotype with many counts. The chain is built from TRBV12-3 or TRBV12-4 and TRBJ2-3; no definite D call. Trimming left V 0 bases short and J 3 bases short, with 13 bases between. This CDR3 region has 16 residues. CDR3 bases: TGTGCCAGCAGTTTAGCGCTGGATGGGGTAACAGATACGCAGTATTTT. It yields the protein CASSLALDGVTDTQYF.

The chain uses TRBV5-1 and TRBJ1-1; D is perhaps TRBD1 (6 bases). Trimming removed 4 bases at V and 0 bases at J, with 10 bases between. This CDR3 region has 14 residues. Looked up from germline, CDR1 is SGHRS and CDR2 is YFSETQ. The CDR3 is CASSRTAMNTEAFF. The DNA for the CDR3 is TGCGCCAGCAGCCGGACAGCCATGAACACTGAAGCTTTCTTT. Looking up the rest from reference TRBV5-1 and TRBJ1-1 gives the full variable domain: KAGVTQTPRYLIKTRGQQVTLSCSPISGHRSVSWYQQTPGQGLQFLFEYFSETQRNKGNFPGRFSGRQFSNSRSEMNVSTLELGDSALYLCASSRTAMNTEAFFGQGTRLTVV.

The CDR3 DNA is TGCAGCGCTCTCCGTGGAGGGGGATCCACTGAAGCTTTCTTT. Translated: CSALRGGGSTEAFF. The rearrangement links TRBV29-1 to TRBJ1-1; maybe TRBD1 (6 bases). CDR3 length equals 14 residues. V was shortened by 7 bases and J by 4 bases, with 19 bases between the two germline ends. Germline-derived CDR1 and CDR2 are SQVTM and ANQGSEA.

The chain joins TRBV6-5 to TRBJ1-1; the D gene is possibly TRBD1 (5 bases). The germline V gene encodes CDR1 MNHEY and CDR2 SVGAGI. Trimming pared 6 bases from V and 8 bases from J, leaving 10 bases between. The CDR3 is 11 residues long. The DNA of the CDR3 is TGTGCCAGCAGGAGACGGGGGGAAGCTTTCTTT. This codes for CASRRRGEAFF.

The J gene is TRBJ1-1, the V gene TRBV7-6, with 9 bases that match TRBD1. Looked up from germline, CDR1 is SGHVS and CDR2 is FNYEAQ. The CDR3 contains 16 residues. J was trimmed by 3 bases and V by 2 bases; bases with no gene match: 7. The CDR3 spells CASSLPATGGDTEAFF. In DNA form, the CDR3 reads TGTGCCAGCAGCTTACCCGCGACAGGGGGGGACACTGAAGCTTTCTTT. The full variable domain, in which reference TRBV7-6 and TRBJ1-1 provide the parts outside the CDR3, is GAGVSQSPRYKVTKRGQDVALRCDPISGHVSLYWYRQALGQGPEFLTYFNYEAQQDKSGLPNDRFSAERPEGSISTLTIQRTEQRDSAMYRCASSLPATGGDTEAFFGQGTRLTVV.

The sample holds a few counts of this clonotype. The chain carries TRBV5-5 and TRBJ2-3; D call uncertain. The CDR3 spans 15 residues. The V gene lost 0 bases and the J gene lost 0 bases, with 8 bases spanning the gap. In germline, CDR1 is SGHKS, CDR2 YYEKEE (reference sequence). The CDR3 region has the DNA TGTGCCAGCAGCTTGGGTGGTGTTAGCACAGATACGCAGTATTTT. It codes for CASSLGGVSTDTQYF.